A single sample gave rise to the 30 T cell receptor beta chains below, sequenced in a study of T cell changes during pregnancy in multiple sclerosis. Data came from immunoSEQ multiplex PCR; TCRdb stores just in-frame clones and leaves some out. This repertoire shows roughly 35,000 clones, roughly 90% found once; its top ten account for 4.5%. Sequenced here: CD8+ T cells from peripheral blood mononuclear cells, sampled after pregnancy. Receptor source: a female donor with multiple sclerosis, enrolled in a pregnancy study.

V and J are TRBV9 and TRBJ1-3, with no clear D. The V gene lost 3 bases and the J gene lost 1 base, with 14 bases spanning the gap. CDR1 and CDR2 from the germline V gene are SGDLS and YYNGEE. This CDR3 comprises 16 residues. CDR3 nucleotides: TGTGCCAGCAGCGCCTCCGGGGAAGTATCTGGAAACACCATATATTTT. It is translated as CASSASGEVSGNTIYF. The full variable domain, completed using reference TRBV9 and TRBJ1-3, is DSGVTQTPKHLITATGQRVTLRCSPRSGDLSVYWYQQSLDQGLQFLIQYYNGEERAKGNILERFSAQQFPDLHSELNLSSLELGDSALYFCASSASGEVSGNTIYFGEGSWLTVV.

On this clone itself: One end of the junction fails to match germline, which may point to a read error. Here the CDR3 reads CASSQGGQIGNF. The CDR3 region has the DNA TGCGCCAGCAGCCAAGGGGGTCAGATCGGGAACTTT. The rearrangement uses TRBV4-1 and TRBJ1-1; D not resolved. The CDR3 has 12 residues. Germline V gene lookup returns CDR1 MGHRA and CDR2 YSYEKL.

This rearrangement joins TRBV2 to TRBJ2-7, with 7 bases lining up with TRBD1. Germline-derived CDR1 and CDR2 are SNHLY and FYNNEI. V shed 4 bases, J shed 2 bases, and the junction held 2 bases outside the gene matches. The CDR3 contains 13 residues. CDR3 in amino acids: CASSATGTYEQYF. The CDR3 DNA reads TGTGCCAGCAGTGCGACAGGGACCTACGAGCAGTACTTC.

The chain recombines TRBV19 with TRBJ1-6; tentative D call: TRBD1 (6 bases). The CDR3 runs 15 residues. Trimming shortened V by 5 bases and J by 4 bases, and 12 bases separated the two germline ends. The germline V gene encodes CDR1 LNHDA and CDR2 SQIVND (reference sequence). Here the CDR3 reads CASSGQGFYNSPLHF. Written as DNA, the CDR3 is TGTGCCAGTAGTGGCCAGGGGTTTTATAATTCACCCCTCCACTTT.

The V gene is TRBV9, the J gene TRBJ2-5; 8 nucleotides line up with TRBD1. Germline V gene sequence: CDR1 SGDLS, CDR2 YYNGEE. This CDR3 is built from 15 residues. V was clipped by 3 bases and J by 4 bases; unmatched bases: 8. The CDR3 sequence: CASSALGGTGETQYF. The CDR3 DNA follows: TGTGCCAGCAGCGCCCTAGGGGGGACAGGAGAGACCCAGTACTTC.

This chain connects TRBV7-9 to TRBJ2-7; D might be TRBD1 (6 bases). There are 16 residues in the CDR3. Trimming took 5 bases from V and 2 from J, leaving 19 bases between them. The germline CDR1 and CDR2 sequences are SEHNR and FQNEAQ (reference sequence). CDR3 in amino acids: CASSVGQGPYPYEQYF. For the CDR3, the DNA is TGTGCCAGCAGCGTAGGTCAGGGGCCTTATCCCTACGAGCAGTACTTC.

The chain recombines TRBV5-8 with TRBJ1-3; D unclear. CDR1 SGHTS and CDR2 YDEGEE come from the germline V gene. V was cut by 4 bases and J by 0 bases, with 11 bases left in between. The CDR3 extends over 15 amino acids. CDR3 nucleotides: TGTGCCAGCAGCCAGGAGGTCCTCTCTGGAAACACCATATATTTT. This translates into CASSQEVLSGNTIYF. Together with reference TRBV5-8 and TRBJ1-3, the CDR3 gives the full variable domain: EAGVTQSPTHLIKTRGQQATLRCSPISGHTSVYWYQQALGLGLQFLLWYDEGEERNRGNFPPRFSGRQFPNYSSELNVNALELEDSALYLCASSQEVLSGNTIYFGEGSWLTVV.

The J gene is TRBJ2-4, the V gene TRBV11-3; 7 bases match TRBD1. V shed 4 bases and J 0 bases; nucleotides not matched to a gene: 12. Germline assignment: CDR1 SGHNT and CDR2 YENEEA. The CDR3 has 18 amino acids. The CDR3 reads CASSSYSGDSIAKNIQYF. Written as DNA, the CDR3 is TGTGCCAGCAGCTCTTACTCCGGGGACAGTATAGCCAAAAACATTCAGTACTTC. The variable domain in full, completed from reference TRBV11-3 and TRBJ2-4, reads EAGVVQSPRYKIIEKKQPVAFWCNPISGHNTLYWYLQNLGQGPELLIRYENEEAVDDSQLPKDRFSAERLKGVDSTLKIQPAELGDSAVYLCASSSYSGDSIAKNIQYFGAGTRLSVL.

V and J are TRBV4-3 and TRBJ2-5, with 9 bases matching TRBD2. V trimming: 0 bases; J trimming: 2 bases; junction bases outside the gene matches: 7. CDR3 length: 17 residues. The germline CDR1 and CDR2 sequences are LGHNA and YSLEER. The chain's CDR3 is CASSQDGGLASQETQYF. CDR3 nucleotide sequence: TGCGCCAGCAGCCAAGATGGGGGACTAGCCTCTCAAGAGACCCAGTACTTC.

The chain employs TRBV7-6 and TRBJ2-2; D uncertain. The CDR3 extends over 15 amino acids. Trimming removed 2 bases from V and 4 bases from J, with 11 bases in between. In germline, CDR1 is SGHVS, CDR2 FNYEAQ. The CDR3 protein is CASSLIALGTGELFF. The CDR3 DNA reads as TGTGCCAGCAGCTTAATAGCCCTCGGCACCGGGGAGCTGTTTTTT.

This chain joins TRBV5-5 and TRBJ1-1; D is unresolved. This CDR3 contains 14 residues. The V gene lost 0 bases and the J gene lost 5 bases, with 11 bases spanning the gap. Germline CDR1 and CDR2: SGHKS and YYEKEE (reference sequence). The CDR3 region is CASSLGSHLTEAFF. The CDR3 DNA sequence: TGTGCCAGCAGCTTGGGGTCACATTTGACTGAAGCTTTCTTT.

The chain employs TRBV27 and TRBJ2-7; TRBD1 agrees at 9 bases. The V gene end was trimmed by 6 bases and the J gene end by 4 bases; junction bases not matched to a gene: 4. The CDR3 loop spans 13 amino acids. CDR1 MNHEY and CDR2 SMNVEV come from the germline V gene (reference sequence). CDR3 nucleotide sequence: TGTGCCAGCAGGCCCGGACAGGGGTACGAGCAGTACTTC. It is translated as CASRPGQGYEQYF.

The genes are TRBV27 and TRBJ1-4; tentative D call: TRBD1 (5 bases). V was trimmed by 7 bases and J by 5 bases, leaving 8 bases between them. The V gene's germline CDR1 is MNHEY and CDR2 SMNVEV (reference sequence). The CDR3 loop spans 12 amino acids. The CDR3, as DNA: TGTGCCAGCAAGGAGGGGAATGAAAAACTGTTTTTT. Amino acids: CASKEGNEKLFF.

This rearrangement joins TRBV7-9 to TRBJ1-1; D gene uncertain. Germline V gene lookup returns CDR1 SEHNR and CDR2 FQNEAQ (reference sequence). V lost 2 bases and J lost 14, with 21 bases in between. CDR3 size: 14 residues. Written as DNA, the CDR3 is TGTGCCAGCAGCTTAAGCTTGGAGGCCACAGCGCCGTTCTTT. This sequence encodes CASSLSLEATAPFF.

This rearrangement joins TRBV7-9 to TRBJ2-5; 7 positions match TRBD1. This CDR3 is built from 15 residues. CDR1 is SEHNR, CDR2 FQNEAQ, per germline (reference sequence). With V trimmed by 4 bases and J by 0 bases, 5 bases remained unmatched. CDR3 nucleotide sequence: TGTGCCAGCAGCTCCGGGGACAGCTACCAAGAGACCCAGTACTTC. Translation: CASSSGDSYQETQYF.

CDR3 sequence: CASGFGTGENTGELFF. The DNA of the CDR3 is TGTGCTAGTGGTTTTGGGACAGGGGAAAACACCGGGGAGCTGTTTTTT. The chain is built from TRBV12-5 and TRBJ2-2; 10 positions agree with TRBD1. The CDR3 consists of 16 residues. V shed 3 bases and J 2 bases; nucleotides not matched to a gene: 3. Germline V lookup: CDR1 LGHNT, CDR2 FRNRAP.

CDR3 sequence: CSVPRQDGEQFF. The DNA of the CDR3 is TGCAGCGTCCCTCGACAGGACGGTGAGCAGTTCTTC. J is TRBJ2-1 and V is TRBV29-1; D perhaps matches TRBD1 (6 bases). V lost 6 bases, J lost 9 bases, and 15 bases lay in between. Germline V lookup: CDR1 SQVTM, CDR2 ANQGSEA. This CDR3 has 12 residues.

This clone appeared once. The junction does not match germline at one end; this may be a read error. The rearrangement joins TRBV25-1 to TRBJ2-7; 9 bases align to TRBD1. Germline V CDR1 and CDR2: MGHDK, SYGVNS. This CDR3 is built from 15 residues. This chain's CDR3 is CASNEPTGTGYEQYF. For the CDR3, the DNA is TGTGCCAGCAATGAACCGACCGGGACAGGGTACGAGCAGTACTTC.

V and J are TRBV15 and TRBJ1-5, with a possible D match to TRBD1 (5 bases). CDR3 size: 15 residues. Trimming took off 2 bases at V and 1 base at J, with 9 bases between the two ends. Germline V gene lookup returns CDR1 LNHNV and CDR2 YYDKDF (reference sequence). This chain's CDR3 is CATSRSQGSNQPQHF. CDR3 bases: TGTGCCACCAGCAGATCCCAGGGAAGCAATCAGCCCCAGCATTTT.

This rearrangement joins TRBV7-9 to TRBJ2-5; D is unresolved. CDR1 and CDR2 from the germline V gene are SEHNR and FQNEAQ (reference sequence). Between the trimmed V and J ends, which lost 5 bases and 2 bases, there was a span of 12 bases. This CDR3 contains 14 residues. DNA of the CDR3: TGTGCCAGCAGCATTCAGGCCTTTCAAGAGACCCAGTACTTC. The encoded protein is CASSIQAFQETQYF.

V usage is TRBV4-1 and J usage is TRBJ2-7; the D gene is possibly TRBD2 (7 bases). V was shortened by 3 bases and J by 4 bases, with 13 bases between the two germline ends. The CDR3 sequence is 14 residues long. Germline CDR1 is MGHRA and CDR2 is YSYEKL. The CDR3 loop is CASSQEGGLYEQYF. In nucleotides, the CDR3 is TGCGCCAGCAGCCAGGAGGGGGGACTATACGAGCAGTACTTC.

The rearrangement links TRBV19 to TRBJ1-5; 9 positions match TRBD1. CDR1 is LNHDA, CDR2 SQIVND, per germline (reference sequence). V lost 5 bases and J lost 6; bases outside the gene matches: 11. The CDR3 totals 16 residues. CDR3 in DNA: TGTGCCAGTAGTCCCCGGGACAGGGTAAGGGGTCAGCCCCAGCATTTT. This sequence encodes CASSPRDRVRGQPQHF.

The chain employs TRBV5-4 and TRBJ2-1, with 13 bases aligning to TRBD2. J was trimmed by 0 bases and V by 4 bases; bases with no gene match: 7. Germline-derived CDR1 and CDR2 are SGHNT and YYREEE (reference sequence). This CDR3 has 18 amino acids. DNA for the CDR3: TGTGCCAGCAGCAAGACTAGCGGGGGGCCGAGCTCCTACAATGAGCAGTTCTTC. Amino acid sequence: CASSKTSGGPSSYNEQFF.

The J gene is TRBJ2-3, the V gene TRBV5-4; maybe TRBD2 (5 bases). Germline-derived CDR1 and CDR2 are SGHNT and YYREEE (reference sequence). With 2 bases removed from V and 5 bases from J, the gap between germline ends came to 18 bases. This CDR3 contains 16 residues. The CDR3 loop reads CASSFSVSGSGDTQYF. Written as DNA, the CDR3 is TGTGCCAGCAGCTTCTCCGTATCGGGAAGTGGAGATACGCAGTATTTT.

The chain has TRBV11-2 and TRBJ2-7, with D perhaps TRBD2 (6 bases). This CDR3 has 13 amino acids. CDR1 and CDR2 (germline): SGHAT, FQNNGV. V gave up 5 bases and J gave up 5 bases, with 13 bases separating them. CDR3 loop: CASSERGLHEQYF. The CDR3 DNA reads as TGTGCCAGCAGCGAAAGGGGACTTCACGAGCAGTACTTC.

The chain links TRBV9 to TRBJ1-2; 8 bases align to TRBD1. Germline V gene data show CDR1 as SGDLS and CDR2 as YYNGEE. The junction had 4 bases not matched to a gene; V was cut back by 0 bases and J by 3 bases. The CDR3 sequence is 15 residues long. The CDR3 DNA follows: TGTGCCAGCAGCGTAGCCCAGGGGGCGGACTATGGCTACACCTTC. It codes for CASSVAQGADYGYTF.

V and J are TRBV9 and TRBJ1-5; D not certain. Germline V gives CDR1 SGDLS, CDR2 YYNGEE. This CDR3 is 14 amino acids long. Between the trimmed V and J ends, which lost 0 bases and 5 bases, there was a span of 9 bases. Here the CDR3 reads CASSVGSGDQPQHF. As DNA, the CDR3 is TGTGCCAGCAGCGTAGGAAGCGGGGATCAGCCCCAGCATTTT.

The chain is built from TRBV4-1 and TRBJ2-3; D might be TRBD2 (5 bases). Looked up from germline, CDR1 is MGHRA and CDR2 is YSYEKL. V lost 3 bases to trimming and J lost 3 bases, with 7 bases between them. The CDR3 length is 13 residues. The CDR3 nucleotides are TGCGCCAGCAGCCAGTTAGCGACAGATACGCAGTATTTT. Its translation: CASSQLATDTQYF.

The gene calls are TRBV5-4 and TRBJ2-3, with D possibly being TRBD2 (6 bases). The CDR3 contains 15 residues. V was trimmed by 3 bases and J by 1 base, leaving 12 bases between them. The germline gives CDR1 SGHNT, CDR2 YYREEE (reference sequence). The CDR3 DNA reads TGTGCCAGCAGCTCGTGGACTACCGGCACAGATACGCAGTATTTT. It translates to CASSSWTTGTDTQYF.

This chain connects TRBV6-5 to TRBJ1-6, with D perhaps TRBD1 (5 bases). Trimming shortened V by 6 bases and J by 8 bases, and 11 bases separated the two germline ends. Germline V gene data show CDR1 as MNHEY and CDR2 as SVGAGI. This CDR3 contains 13 residues. CDR3 bases: TGTGCCAGCAGGATTACAGGATATTCACCCCTCCACTTT. As protein: CASRITGYSPLHF.